This is a list of T cell receptor beta chains from one sample in a study of blood T cell repertoires in COVID-19. The assay was immunoSEQ multiplex PCR, and TCRdb's table has in-frame clones only and misses some. In the table there are under 200,000 clones, 79% of which are singletons. The sequenced material came from PBMCs or T cells enriched from blood (not recorded which). The receptors derive from a woman aged 65 to 85 in a cohort exposed to, infected with or recovered from COVID-19 (not recorded which). CDR3s include the opening cysteine and the closing phenylalanine or tryptophan. Each record gives: clone size, J gene, D gene, V gene, CDR3 protein, CDR3 DNA. A D gene is named only where the DNA matches it firmly. Clone sizes are given selectively: once, few, many, or a class where the clone is expanded.

once | TRBJ2-1 | TRBD2 | TRBV18 | CASSPPGRVAGVGEQFF | TGTGCCAGCTCACCTCCCGGCAGGGTAGCGGGAGTCGGTGAGCAGTTCTTC
NA | TRBJ1-2 | NA | TRBV18 | CASSPRGRGVGYTF | TGTGCCAGCTCACCACGAGGTCGTGGCGTTGGCTACACCTTC
NA | TRBJ2-1 | NA | TRBV28 | CASSSGSAIDEQFF | TGTGCCAGCAGCTCCGGGAGTGCGATCGATGAGCAGTTCTTC
NA | TRBJ2-1 | NA | TRBV3-1/TRBV3-2 | CASSPHSYNEQFF | TGTGCCAGCTCCCCCCACTCCTACAATGAGCAGTTCTTC
NA | TRBJ2-7 | TRBD1 | TRBV18 | CASSPTLSGTGEYEQYF | TGTGCCAGCTCACCGACTCTTTCCGGGACAGGGGAATACGAGCAGTACTTC
NA | TRBJ1-5 | NA | TRBV3-1/TRBV3-2 | CASSQIAGVEQPQHF | TGTGCCAGCAGCCAAATTGCAGGGGTGGAACAGCCCCAGCATTTT
NA | TRBJ1-2 | TRBD1 | TRBV28 | CASKGDRGPGSYGYTF | TGTGCCAGCAAGGGGGACAGGGGTCCTGGGAGCTATGGCTACACCTTC
NA | TRBJ2-7 | TRBD2 | TRBV18 | CASSPGAGDLYEQYF | TGTGCCAGCTCACCAGGCGCGGGGGATCTATACGAGCAGTACTTC
NA | TRBJ1-1 | TRBD1 | TRBV15 | CATSRDNSGGTEAFF | TGTGCCACCAGCAGAGATAACTCAGGGGGCACTGAAGCTTTCTTT
NA | TRBJ2-2 | TRBD2 | TRBV7-8 | CASSPPSGGGTGELFF | TGTGCCAGCAGCCCACCGAGCGGGGGGGGCACCGGGGAGCTGTTTTTT
NA | TRBJ2-2 | NA | TRBV3-1/TRBV3-2 | CASSQLSTGELFF | TGTGCCAGCAGCCAACTTAGCACCGGGGAGCTGTTTTTT
NA | TRBJ2-2 | NA | TRBV18 | CASSRASPSNTGELFF | TGTGCCAGCTCACGGGCCTCCCCTTCGAACACCGGGGAGCTGTTTTTT
NA | TRBJ1-5 | NA | TRBV19 | CASSIEGGAHSNQPQHF | TGTGCCAGTAGTATCGAAGGGGGAGCACATAGCAATCAGCCCCAGCATTTT
NA | TRBJ1-5 | NA | TRBV18 | CASSPDNHQPQHF | TGTGCCAGCTCACCGGACAATCATCAGCCCCAGCATTTT
NA | TRBJ2-5 | TRBD2 | TRBV7-2 | CASSLSSGSETQYF | TGTGCCAGCAGCTTATCCAGCGGGAGTGAGACCCAGTACTTC
NA | TRBJ1-1 | NA | TRBV5-1 | CASSSILAGRATEAFF | TGCGCCAGCAGCTCCATCCTCGCAGGGAGGGCCACTGAAGCTTTCTTT
few | TRBJ1-2 | NA | TRBV11-2 | CASSLSGDNYGYTF | TGTGCCAGCAGCTTGTCAGGGGATAACTATGGCTACACCTTC
NA | TRBJ2-5 | NA | TRBV19 | CASSRQVTQETQYF | TGTGCCAGTAGTCGACAGGTAACCCAAGAGACCCAGTACTTC
once | TRBJ2-2 | TRBD1 | TRBV12-5 | CASGPGQGTGELFF | TGTGCTAGTGGACCCGGACAGGGCACCGGGGAGCTGTTTTTT
few | TRBJ1-5 | NA | TRBV7-2 | CASSPQQSARGLHF | TGTGCCAGCAGCCCTCAACAATCAGCCAGGGGCTTGCATTTT
NA | TRBJ1-4 | TRBD1 | TRBV6-5 | CASSYSTAGGEKLFF | TGTGCCAGCAGTTACTCGACGGCAGGGGGTGAAAAACTGTTTTTT
NA | TRBJ2-5 | TRBD1 | TRBV30 | CAWSGQGLETQYF | TGTGCCTGGAGTGGACAGGGCTTAGAGACCCAGTACTTC
NA | TRBJ2-5 | TRBD2 | TRBV18 | CASSPPGLAIRTQYF | TGTGCCAGCTCACCACCGGGACTAGCGATCCGGACCCAGTACTTC
NA | TRBJ1-3 | TRBD1 | TRBV6-1 | CASSEADRAGNTIYF | TGTGCCAGCAGTGAAGCGGACAGGGCTGGAAACACCATATATTTT
NA | TRBJ1-1 | NA | TRBV10-3 | CAISGTEGNTEAFF | TGTGCCATCAGTGGTACCGAGGGGAACACTGAAGCTTTCTTT
NA | TRBJ2-1 | TRBD2 | TRBV18 | CASSGTTYNEQFF | TGTGCCAGCTCCGGGACTACGTACAATGAGCAGTTCTTC
NA | TRBJ2-1 | TRBD2 | TRBV19 | CASSKGLGGYGSYNEQFF | TGTGCCAGTAGTAAGGGATTGGGGGGGTACGGCTCCTACAATGAGCAGTTCTTC
NA | TRBJ2-1 | TRBD2 | TRBV27 | CATGREGPHDEQFF | TGTGCCACGGGGCGGGAGGGCCCTCACGATGAGCAGTTCTTC
NA | TRBJ2-1 | NA | TRBV4-1 | CASSQDKAAGPTYNEQFF | TGCGCCAGCAGCCAAGATAAGGCGGCGGGGCCTACATACAATGAGCAGTTCTTC
few | TRBJ2-7 | NA | TRBV7-2 | CASSLASANSYEQYF | TGTGCCAGCAGCTTAGCTAGCGCGAATTCCTACGAGCAGTACTTC
NA | TRBJ2-7 | NA | TRBV5-1 | CASSSFHGRGYEQYF | TGCGCCAGCAGTTCCTTCCACGGAAGGGGCTACGAGCAGTACTTC
NA | TRBJ2-2 | TRBD1 | TRBV5-1 | CASSSPQGAHGELFF | TGCGCCAGCAGCTCACCGCAGGGGGCTCACGGGGAGCTGTTTTTT
NA | TRBJ1-1 | NA | TRBV4-1 | CASSISPLETNTEAFF | TGCGCCAGCAGCATTAGCCCCCTAGAGACGAACACTGAAGCTTTCTTT
once | TRBJ2-7 | TRBD2 | TRBV18 | CASSPPGLAGVVEQYF | TGTGCCAGCTCACCACCGGGCCTAGCGGGAGTGGTTGAGCAGTACTTC
NA | TRBJ1-4 | TRBD1 | TRBV19 | CASSHRGGQGREKLFF | TGTGCCAGTAGTCACAGAGGAGGACAGGGACGAGAAAAACTGTTTTTT
NA | TRBJ2-7 | TRBD2 | TRBV7-9 | CASSLGLAGPDYEQYF | TGTGCCAGCAGCTTAGGTCTAGCGGGCCCCGACTACGAGCAGTACTTC
NA | TRBJ2-2 | TRBD2 | TRBV5-1 | CANSLFLLAGVGTGELFF | TGCGCCAACAGCTTGTTCCTCCTAGCGGGAGTGGGGACCGGGGAGCTGTTTTTT
NA | TRBJ1-3 | NA | TRBV7-3 | CASSSVGGLSGNTIYF | TGTGCCAGCAGTTCCGTGGGGGGACTCTCTGGAAACACCATATATTTT
NA | TRBJ1-2 | TRBD1 | TRBV9 | CASSRGTGGRSNYGYTF | TGTGCCAGCAGCAGGGGGACAGGGGGCCGGTCTAACTATGGCTACACCTTC
once | TRBJ2-2 | NA | TRBV28 | CASSFYNNRAGELFF | TGTGCCAGCAGTTTTTACAATAACCGGGCCGGGGAGCTGTTTTTT
few | TRBJ1-5 | TRBD1 | TRBV19 | CASSIETGRGNQPQHF | TGTGCCAGTAGTATCGAGACAGGGAGAGGCAATCAGCCCCAGCATTTT
NA | TRBJ2-5 | NA | TRBV24-1 | CATSDPSLEGGLGTQYF | TGTGCCACCAGTGATCCATCCTTGGAGGGTGGCTTAGGGACCCAGTACTTC
NA | TRBJ2-7 | NA | TRBV5-8 | CASSLVGGEQYF | TGTGCCAGCAGCTTGGTGGGGGGCGAGCAGTACTTC
NA | TRBJ1-2 | NA | TRBV28 | CASSGRGAGGYTF | TGTGCCAGCAGTGGAAGGGGCGCAGGCGGCTACACCTTC
NA | TRBJ2-7 | TRBD1 | TRBV6-6 | CASSTGTEYSYEQYF | TGTGCCAGCAGCACCGGGACAGAGTACTCCTACGAGCAGTACTTC
NA | TRBJ2-7 | NA | TRBV28 | CASSFLEDEQYF | TGTGCCAGCAGTTTCCTTGAGGACGAGCAGTACTTC
NA | TRBJ2-7 | TRBD2 | TRBV6-5 | CASQQPGLGDEQYF | TGTGCCAGCCAACAACCGGGACTAGGAGACGAGCAGTACTTC
NA | TRBJ1-2 | NA | TRBV15 | CATSRVQGSGYTF | TGTGCCACCAGCAGAGTCCAGGGATCCGGCTACACCTTC
NA | TRBJ2-7 | NA | TRBV2 | CASSPFYEQYF | TGTGCCAGCAGCCCTTTCTACGAGCAGTACTTC
NA | TRBJ1-5 | NA | TRBV15 | CATSQSANQPQHF | TGTGCCACCAGCCAGTCAGCGAATCAGCCCCAGCATTTT
NA | TRBJ2-1 | TRBD2 | TRBV7-3 | CASSLTGRNEQFF | TGTGCCAGCAGCTTAACCGGGAGGAATGAGCAGTTCTTC
NA | TRBJ2-3 | NA | TRBV7-2 | CASSSSPGFTDTQYF | TGTGCCAGCAGCTCAAGTCCAGGTTTCACAGATACGCAGTATTTT
few | TRBJ1-2 | NA | TRBV3-1/TRBV3-2 | CASSQQWGETGYGYTF | TGTGCCAGCAGCCAACAATGGGGTGAGACAGGTTATGGCTACACCTTC
NA | TRBJ2-5 | NA | TRBV5-4 | CASRGQHQETQYF | TGTGCCAGCAGAGGACAGCACCAAGAGACCCAGTACTTC